This TCR beta chain was recovered during a study of cytomegalovirus exposure and HLA in healthy donors. Overall study results and limits: Later analysis placed DRB1 highest and HLA-C lowest in TCR association rates, which differed by HLA locus. In an earlier analysis, in about 530 donors, most V segments appeared productive either ~90% or ~30% of the time.

Note on this clone: Its antigen is still unknown.

13 Jbeta primers and 60 Vbeta primers were used for the PCR. Measured with immunoSEQ multiplex PCR; TCRdb has only the in-frame clones, and not every one. The table records 250,000 or so clones, approximately 91% of them present only once. The germline V gene encodes CDR1 LNHDA and CDR2 SQIVND (reference sequence). V lost 5 bases, J lost 1 base, and 14 bases lay in between. The CDR3 runs 15 residues. Sequencing used PBMCs. This clonotype was sampled from a girl aged 2 to 9 in good health and CMV-seronegative. This chain uses TRBV19 with TRBJ1-1; the D gene is possibly TRBD1 (6 bases). The CDR3 bases are TGTGCCAGTAGTCTGTACGGACAGCCGAACACTGAAGCTTTCTTT. This codes for CASSLYGQPNTEAFF.